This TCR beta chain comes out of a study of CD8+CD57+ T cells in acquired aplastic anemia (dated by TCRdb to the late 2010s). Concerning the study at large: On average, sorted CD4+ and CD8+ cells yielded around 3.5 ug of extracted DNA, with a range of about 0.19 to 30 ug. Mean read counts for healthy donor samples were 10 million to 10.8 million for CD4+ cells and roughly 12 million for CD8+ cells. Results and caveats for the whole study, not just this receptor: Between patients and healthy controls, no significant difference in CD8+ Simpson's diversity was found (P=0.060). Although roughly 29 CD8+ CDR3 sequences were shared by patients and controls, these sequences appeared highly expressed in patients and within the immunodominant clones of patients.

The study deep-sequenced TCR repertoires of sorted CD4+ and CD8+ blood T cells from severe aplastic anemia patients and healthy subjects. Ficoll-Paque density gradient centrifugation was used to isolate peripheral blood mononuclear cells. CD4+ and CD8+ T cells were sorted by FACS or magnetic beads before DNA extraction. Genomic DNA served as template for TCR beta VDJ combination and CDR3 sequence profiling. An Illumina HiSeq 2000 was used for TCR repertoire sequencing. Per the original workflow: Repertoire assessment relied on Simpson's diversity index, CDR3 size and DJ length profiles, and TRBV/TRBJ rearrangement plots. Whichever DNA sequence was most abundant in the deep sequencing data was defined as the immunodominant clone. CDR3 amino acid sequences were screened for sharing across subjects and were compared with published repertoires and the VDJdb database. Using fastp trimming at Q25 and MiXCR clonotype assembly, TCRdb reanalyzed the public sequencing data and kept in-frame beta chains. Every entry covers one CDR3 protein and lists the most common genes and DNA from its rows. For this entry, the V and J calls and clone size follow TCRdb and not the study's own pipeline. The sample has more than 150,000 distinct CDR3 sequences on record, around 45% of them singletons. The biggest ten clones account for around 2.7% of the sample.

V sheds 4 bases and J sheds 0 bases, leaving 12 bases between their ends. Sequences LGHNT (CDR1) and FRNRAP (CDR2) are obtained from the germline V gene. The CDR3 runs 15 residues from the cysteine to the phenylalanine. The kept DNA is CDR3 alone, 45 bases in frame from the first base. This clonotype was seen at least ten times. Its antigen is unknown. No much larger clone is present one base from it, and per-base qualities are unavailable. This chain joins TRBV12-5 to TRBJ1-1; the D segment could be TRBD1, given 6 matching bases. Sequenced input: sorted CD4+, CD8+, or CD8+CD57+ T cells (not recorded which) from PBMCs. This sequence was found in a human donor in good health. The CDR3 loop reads CASGSRTEMNTEAFF. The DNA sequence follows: TGTGCTAGTGGTTCCCGGACAGAGATGAACACTGAAGCTTTCTTT.